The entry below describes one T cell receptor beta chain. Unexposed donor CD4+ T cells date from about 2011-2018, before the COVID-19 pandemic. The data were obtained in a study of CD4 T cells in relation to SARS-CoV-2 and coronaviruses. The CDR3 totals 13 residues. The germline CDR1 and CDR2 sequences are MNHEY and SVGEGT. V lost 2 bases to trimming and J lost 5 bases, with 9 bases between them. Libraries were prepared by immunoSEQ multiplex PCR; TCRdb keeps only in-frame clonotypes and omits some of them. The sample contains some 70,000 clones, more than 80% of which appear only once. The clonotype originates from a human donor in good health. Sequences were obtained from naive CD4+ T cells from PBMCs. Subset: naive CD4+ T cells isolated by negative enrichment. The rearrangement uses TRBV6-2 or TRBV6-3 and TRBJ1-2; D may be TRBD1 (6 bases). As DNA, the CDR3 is TGTGCCAGCAGTTACGGGGGGCCTTATGGCTACACCTTC. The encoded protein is CASSYGGPYGYTF.